What follows describes a single T cell receptor beta chain. Only in-frame clones appear in the TCRdb table, and some are missing; sequencing was by immunoSEQ multiplex PCR. The repertoire has just under 20,000 clones, 70% to 90% of them found once; the top ten carry almost 8.5%. The sample comes from a study of T cells in localized non-small cell lung cancer. The length of the CDR3 is 16 residues. Trimming took 2 bases from V and 3 from J; bases not matched to a gene: 3. The germline V gene has CDR1 MNHEY and CDR2 SVGAGI. This material consisted of peripheral blood, taken before any cancer treatment. The clonotype was recovered from a man between 40 and 70 years old with stage I lung adenocarcinoma. The rearrangement uses TRBV6-5 and TRBJ2-2, with 10 bases aligning to TRBD2. The DNA of the CDR3 is TGTGCCAGCAGTTACCGAGCGGGGGGGCACACCGGGGAGCTGTTTTTT. This codes for CASSYRAGGHTGELFF.